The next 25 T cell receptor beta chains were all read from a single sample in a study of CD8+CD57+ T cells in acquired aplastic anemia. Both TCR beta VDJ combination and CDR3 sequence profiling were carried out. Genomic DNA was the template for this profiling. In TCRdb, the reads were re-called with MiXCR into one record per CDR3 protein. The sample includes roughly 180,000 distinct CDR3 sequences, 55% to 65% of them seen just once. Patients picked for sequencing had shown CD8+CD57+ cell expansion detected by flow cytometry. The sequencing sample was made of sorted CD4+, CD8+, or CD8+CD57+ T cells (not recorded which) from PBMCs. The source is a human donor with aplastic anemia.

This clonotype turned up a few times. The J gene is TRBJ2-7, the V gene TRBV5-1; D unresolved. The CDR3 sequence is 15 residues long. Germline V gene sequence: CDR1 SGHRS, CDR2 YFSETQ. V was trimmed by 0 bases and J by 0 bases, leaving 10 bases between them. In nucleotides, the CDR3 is TGCGCCAGCAGCTTGGGGACGGGTCTCTCCTACGAGCAGTACTTC. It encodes CASSLGTGLSYEQYF.

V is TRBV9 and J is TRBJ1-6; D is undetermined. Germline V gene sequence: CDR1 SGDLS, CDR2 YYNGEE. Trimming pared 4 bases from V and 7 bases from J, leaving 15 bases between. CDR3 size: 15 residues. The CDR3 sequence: CASSSRGGSNSPLHF. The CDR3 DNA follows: TGTGCCAGCAGCTCCCGGGGAGGGAGCAATTCACCCCTCCACTTT.

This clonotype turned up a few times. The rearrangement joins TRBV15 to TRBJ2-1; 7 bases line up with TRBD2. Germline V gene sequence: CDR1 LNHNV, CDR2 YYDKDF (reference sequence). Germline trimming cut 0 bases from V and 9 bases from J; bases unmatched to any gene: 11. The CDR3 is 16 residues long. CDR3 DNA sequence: TGTGCCACCAGCAGAGATGGGAGCGGGGTGTCTTTTGAGCAGTTCTTC. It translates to CATSRDGSGVSFEQFF.

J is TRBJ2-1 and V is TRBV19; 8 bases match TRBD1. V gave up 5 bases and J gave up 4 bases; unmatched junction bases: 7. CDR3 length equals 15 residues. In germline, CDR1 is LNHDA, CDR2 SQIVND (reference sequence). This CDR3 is CASSRGTGFYNEQFF. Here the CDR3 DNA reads TGTGCCAGTAGTCGTGGGACAGGTTTTTACAATGAGCAGTTCTTC.

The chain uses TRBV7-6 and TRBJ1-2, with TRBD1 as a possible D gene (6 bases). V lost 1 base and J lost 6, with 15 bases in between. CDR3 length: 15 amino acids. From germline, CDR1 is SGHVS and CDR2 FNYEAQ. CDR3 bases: TGTGCCAGCAGCTTAGGAGCGACAGGCGGTAATGGCTACACCTTC. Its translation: CASSLGATGGNGYTF.

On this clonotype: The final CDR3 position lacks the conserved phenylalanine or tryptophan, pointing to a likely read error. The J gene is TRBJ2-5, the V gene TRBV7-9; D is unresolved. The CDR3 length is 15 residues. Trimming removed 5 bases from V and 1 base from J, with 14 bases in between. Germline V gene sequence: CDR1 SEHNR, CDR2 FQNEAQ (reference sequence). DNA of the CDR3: TGTGCCAGCAGCACCCGATGGTTCCTCCAAGAGACCCAGTACGTC. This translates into CASSTRWFLQETQYV.

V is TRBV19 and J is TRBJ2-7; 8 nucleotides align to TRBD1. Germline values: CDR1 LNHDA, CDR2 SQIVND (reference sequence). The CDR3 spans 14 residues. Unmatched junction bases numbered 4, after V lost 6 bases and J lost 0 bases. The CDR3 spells CASRLTGGSYEQYF. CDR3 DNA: TGTGCCAGTAGGCTTACAGGGGGCTCCTACGAGCAGTACTTC.

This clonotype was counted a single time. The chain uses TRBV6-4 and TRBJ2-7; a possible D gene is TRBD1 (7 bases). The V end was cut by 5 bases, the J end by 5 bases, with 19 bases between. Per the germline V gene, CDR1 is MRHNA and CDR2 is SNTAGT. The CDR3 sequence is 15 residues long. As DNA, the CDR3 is TGTGCCAGCAGTCGACAGGGATTGGAGGGAAACGAGCAGTACTTC. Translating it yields CASSRQGLEGNEQYF.

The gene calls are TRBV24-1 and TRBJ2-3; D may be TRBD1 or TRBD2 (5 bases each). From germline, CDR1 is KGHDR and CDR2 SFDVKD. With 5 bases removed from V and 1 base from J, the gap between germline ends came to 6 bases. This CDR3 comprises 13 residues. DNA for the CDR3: TGTGCCACCAGTGGAGGGGGCACAGATACGCAGTATTTT. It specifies CATSGGGTDTQYF.

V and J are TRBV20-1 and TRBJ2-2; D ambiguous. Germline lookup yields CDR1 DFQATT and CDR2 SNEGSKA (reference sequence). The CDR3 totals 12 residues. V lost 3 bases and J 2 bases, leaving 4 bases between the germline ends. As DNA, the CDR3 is TGCAGTGCTAGGTCTAACACCGGGGAGCTGTTTTTT. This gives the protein CSARSNTGELFF.

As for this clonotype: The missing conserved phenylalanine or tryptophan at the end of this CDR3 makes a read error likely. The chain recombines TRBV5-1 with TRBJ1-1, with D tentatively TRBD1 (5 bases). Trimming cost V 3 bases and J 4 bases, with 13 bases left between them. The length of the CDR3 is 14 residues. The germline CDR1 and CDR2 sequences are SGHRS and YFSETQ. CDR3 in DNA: TGCGCCAGCAGCTCGTCGACAGCCGGCACTGAAGCTTTCCTT. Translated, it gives CASSSSTAGTEAFL.

CDR3 sequence reads: CAISDPGTSGTGYEQYF. CDR3 coding DNA: TGTGCCATCAGTGACCCTGGGACTAGCGGGACGGGCTACGAGCAGTACTTC. The J gene is TRBJ2-7, the V gene TRBV10-3; 13 bases line up with TRBD2. CDR1 is ENHRY, CDR2 SYGVKD, per germline. V shed 3 bases and J 3 bases; nucleotides not matched to a gene: 8. The CDR3 extends over 17 amino acids.

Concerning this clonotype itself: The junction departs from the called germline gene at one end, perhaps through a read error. The CDR3 DNA sequence: TGCGCCAGCAGCCAAGTTGGGGGCGAGACCCAGTACTTC. Amino acids: CASSQVGGETQYF. The chain uses TRBV7-9 and TRBJ2-5; D is perhaps TRBD1 (6 bases). The germline CDR1 and CDR2 sequences are SEHNR and FQNEAQ (reference sequence). The CDR3 length is 13 residues.

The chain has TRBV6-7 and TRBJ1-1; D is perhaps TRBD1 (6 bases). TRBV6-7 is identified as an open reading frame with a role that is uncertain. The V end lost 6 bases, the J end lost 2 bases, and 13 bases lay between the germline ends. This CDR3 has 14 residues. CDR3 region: CASRGPGQNTEAFF. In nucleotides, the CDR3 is TGTGCCAGCAGGGGACCGGGACAAAACACTGAAGCTTTCTTT.

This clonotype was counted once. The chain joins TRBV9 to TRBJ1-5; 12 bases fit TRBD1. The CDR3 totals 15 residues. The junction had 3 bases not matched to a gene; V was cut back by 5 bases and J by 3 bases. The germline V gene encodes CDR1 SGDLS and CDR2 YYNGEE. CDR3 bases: TGTGCCAGCAGTCCGGGACAGGGGGCCAATCAGCCCCAGCATTTT. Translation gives CASSPGQGANQPQHF.

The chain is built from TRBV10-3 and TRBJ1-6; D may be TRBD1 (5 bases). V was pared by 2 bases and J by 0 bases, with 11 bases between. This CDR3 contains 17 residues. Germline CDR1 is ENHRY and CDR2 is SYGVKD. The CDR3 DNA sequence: TGTGCCATCAGTGAGAAGGGACCGGGCTCCTATAATTCACCCCTCCACTTT. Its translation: CAISEKGPGSYNSPLHF.

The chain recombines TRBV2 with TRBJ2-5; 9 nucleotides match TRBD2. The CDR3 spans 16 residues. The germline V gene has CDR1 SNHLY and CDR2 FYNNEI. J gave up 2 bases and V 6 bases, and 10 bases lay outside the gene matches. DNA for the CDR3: TGTGCCAGCAGCGAGGGTAGCGGGGGTTCACAAGAGACCCAGTACTTC. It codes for CASSEGSGGSQETQYF.

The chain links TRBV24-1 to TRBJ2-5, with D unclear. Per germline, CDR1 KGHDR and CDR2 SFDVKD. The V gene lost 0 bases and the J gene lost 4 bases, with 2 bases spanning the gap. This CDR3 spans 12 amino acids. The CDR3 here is CATSDLTETQYF. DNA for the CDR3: TGTGCCACCAGTGATTTGACAGAGACCCAGTACTTC.

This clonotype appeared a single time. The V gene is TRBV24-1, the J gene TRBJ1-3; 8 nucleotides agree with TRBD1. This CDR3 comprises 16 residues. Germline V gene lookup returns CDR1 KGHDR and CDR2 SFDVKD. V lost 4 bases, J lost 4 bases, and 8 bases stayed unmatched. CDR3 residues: CATSDATGEYGNTIYF. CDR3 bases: TGTGCCACCAGTGACGCGACAGGGGAGTACGGAAACACCATATATTTT.

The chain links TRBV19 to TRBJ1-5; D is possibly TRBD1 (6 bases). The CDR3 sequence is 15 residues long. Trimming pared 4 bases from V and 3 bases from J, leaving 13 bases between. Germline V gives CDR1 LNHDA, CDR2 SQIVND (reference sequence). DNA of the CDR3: TGTGCCAGTAGTAAGGGGGGCGGAACCAATCAGCCCCAGCATTTT. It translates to CASSKGGGTNQPQHF.

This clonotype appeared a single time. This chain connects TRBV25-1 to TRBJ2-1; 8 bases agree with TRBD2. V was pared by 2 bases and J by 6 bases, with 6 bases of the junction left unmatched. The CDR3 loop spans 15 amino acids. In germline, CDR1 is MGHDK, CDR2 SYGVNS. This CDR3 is CASSEPGLVSNEQFF. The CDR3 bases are TGTGCCAGCAGTGAACCGGGACTAGTCTCCAATGAGCAGTTCTTC.

The CDR3 is CATSDLRDGKGEQYF. The CDR3 region has the DNA TGTGCCACCAGTGATTTGCGGGACGGGAAGGGAGAGCAGTACTTC. V gene TRBV24-1 combines with J gene TRBJ2-7; D might be TRBD1 or TRBD2, each matching 5 bases. The germline V and J ends were trimmed by 0 bases and 7 bases, with 15 bases remaining between them. The CDR3 is 15 residues long. Germline V gives CDR1 KGHDR, CDR2 SFDVKD.

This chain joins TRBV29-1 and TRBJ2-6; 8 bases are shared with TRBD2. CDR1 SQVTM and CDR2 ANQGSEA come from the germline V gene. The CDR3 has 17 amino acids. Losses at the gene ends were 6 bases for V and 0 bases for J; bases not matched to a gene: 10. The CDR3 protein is CSVRLAPMGSGANVLTF. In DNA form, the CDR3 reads TGCAGCGTGAGACTAGCGCCCATGGGCTCTGGGGCCAACGTCCTGACTTTC.

The CDR3 nucleotides are TGTGCCAGCAGACGCAACCGGGACCAGGTCTTCGATGAGCAGTTCTTC. The encoded protein is CASRRNRDQVFDEQFF. The gene calls are TRBV7-3 and TRBJ2-1; perhaps D is TRBD1 or TRBD2 (5 bases each). Trimming took 6 bases from V and 8 from J, leaving 23 bases between them. Germline V lookup: CDR1 SGHTA, CDR2 FQGTGA. This CDR3 is 16 amino acids long.

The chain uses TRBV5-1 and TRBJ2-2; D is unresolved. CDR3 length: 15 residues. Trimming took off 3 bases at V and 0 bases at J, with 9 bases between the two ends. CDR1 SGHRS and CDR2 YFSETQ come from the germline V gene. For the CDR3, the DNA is TGCGCCAGCAGCTCTTCGACCGCGAACACCGGGGAGCTGTTTTTT. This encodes CASSSSTANTGELFF.